The entry below describes one T cell receptor beta chain. The sample comes from a study of blood T cell repertoires in COVID-19. The overall study: Sites in the United States, Italy and Spain provided acute and convalescent COVID-19 samples. PBMCs, B-cell-depleted T cells, or T cells provided the cDNA or gDNA that made up the material.

TCRdb's copy holds only in-frame clones and misses some; the assay was immunoSEQ multiplex PCR. This table holds over 85,000 clones, about 85% found once. The Seattle patients joined while their infection was active and were tracked longitudinally afterward. The CDR3 runs 8 residues. Trimming pared 9 bases from V and 12 bases from J, leaving 8 bases between. The origin of this receptor is a woman in her forties or fifties with COVID-19, enrolled during active disease. The sample comprised peripheral blood. The chain joins TRBV12-3 or TRBV12-4 to TRBJ1-1; no reliable D call. This CDR3 reads CASTISFF. CDR3 nucleotide sequence: TGTGCCAGTACTATATCTTTCTTT.